The 17 T cell receptor beta chains given below trace back to one sample, sequenced in a study of metastatic and nonmetastatic thyroid tumors. Nobody among the patients had been given any treatment before thyroid surgery. TCRdb re-called clones via MiXCR from the PCR reads. The sample shows tens of thousands of clones, about 15% of them seen only once. Sample: blood. These receptors all come from a female donor with papillary thyroid cancer or a benign thyroid nodule (not recorded which). Some clones in this sample may be carry-over from other donors' samples.

The chain carries TRBV20-1 and TRBJ1-2; no firm D call. The germline V gene has CDR1 DFQATT and CDR2 SNEGSKA (reference sequence). The CDR3 extends over 16 amino acids. Trimming shortened V by 0 bases and J by 1 base, and 15 bases separated the two germline ends. The CDR3 sequence is CSARDQRGQLNYGYTF. The CDR3 DNA reads as TGCAGTGCTAGAGATCAGAGAGGCCAGCTTAACTATGGCTACACCTTC.

There are many counts of this clone. The chain couples TRBV2 to TRBJ2-6; 11 positions agree with TRBD1. Germline loops: CDR1 SNHLY, CDR2 FYNNEI. The ends lost 2 bases at V and 2 bases at J; junction bases unmatched: 11. The CDR3 has 20 residues. CDR3 bases: TGTGCCAGCAGTGAATATGGCCGGGACAGGGGGTTCACTGGGGCCAACGTCCTGACTTTC. It codes for CASSEYGRDRGFTGANVLTF.

This clone was seen repeatedly, ten times or more. V usage is TRBV29-1 and J usage is TRBJ2-5, with TRBD2 matching 11 bases. V lost 3 bases to trimming and J lost 4 bases; unmatched junction nucleotides: 4. The CDR3 runs to 14 residues. The germline V gene has CDR1 SQVTM and CDR2 ANQGSEA. The CDR3 is CSVDIAGGGETQYF. The CDR3 DNA sequence: TGCAGCGTTGATATAGCGGGAGGGGGAGAGACCCAGTACTTC.

There are many counts of this clone. The chain uses TRBV5-5 and TRBJ2-7, with 11 bases fitting TRBD2. V shed 0 bases and J 2 bases; nucleotides not matched to a gene: 4. Germline loops: CDR1 SGHKS, CDR2 YYEKEE (reference sequence). This CDR3 has 16 residues. The CDR3 here is CASSLVVTSGTYEQYF. CDR3 bases: TGTGCCAGCAGCTTGGTCGTGACTAGCGGGACCTACGAGCAGTACTTC.

The genes are TRBV20-1 and TRBJ2-1; D possibly uses TRBD1 or TRBD2 (7 bases each). Trimming removed 4 bases from V and 8 bases from J, with 12 bases in between. Germline CDR1 is DFQATT and CDR2 is SNEGSKA (reference sequence). This CDR3 contains 12 residues. CDR3 sequence: CSATRGGHEQFF. In nucleotides, the CDR3 is TGCAGTGCTACCAGGGGGGGCCATGAGCAGTTCTTC.

This clone was detected many times. The chain combines TRBV27 with TRBJ2-3; perhaps TRBD2 as D (6 bases). Trimming pared 5 bases from V and 2 bases from J, leaving 23 bases between. The CDR3 has 18 residues. Germline values: CDR1 MNHEY, CDR2 SMNVEV (reference sequence). CDR3 sequence reads: CASSVRLGSSVITDTQYF. CDR3 in DNA: TGTGCCAGCAGTGTACGCTTAGGTTCTAGCGTGATCACAGATACGCAGTATTTT.

This clone has ten or more counts. The CDR3 region is CASSLGPIYNEQFF. For the CDR3, the DNA is TGTGCCAGCAGTTTAGGTCCGATATACAATGAGCAGTTCTTC. The chain links TRBV12-3 or TRBV12-4 to TRBJ2-1; D gene unclear. V gave up 1 base and J gave up 4 bases, with 8 bases separating them. This CDR3 comprises 14 residues.

This clone was observed many times. V gene TRBV3-1 combines with J gene TRBJ1-5; D perhaps matches TRBD1 (5 bases). Germline CDR1 LGHDT, CDR2 YNNKEL (reference sequence). Trimming took off 5 bases at V and 2 bases at J, with 10 bases between the two ends. The CDR3 contains 14 residues. The CDR3 here is CASSLAGGNQPQHF. CDR3 bases: TGTGCCAGCAGCTTAGCGGGGGGCAATCAGCCCCAGCATTTT.

This clone was seen a few times. The junction shows a germline mismatch at one end, possibly a read error. Other DNA sequences within the sample encode an identical CDR3. The V call is TRBV6-1, the J call TRBJ1-4; D unresolved. The germline V gene has CDR1 MNHNS and CDR2 SASEGT. This CDR3 spans 13 amino acids. Written as DNA, the CDR3 is TGTGCTAGCAGCGAGAGGTCCGGTGAAAAACTGTTTTTT. This encodes CASSERSGEKLFF.

This clone showed up many times. V and J are TRBV5-4 and TRBJ2-7; D remains unclear. The germline gives CDR1 SGHNT, CDR2 YYREEE (reference sequence). The length of the CDR3 is 11 residues. V gave up 4 bases and J gave up 5 bases, with 7 bases separating them. The DNA for the CDR3 is TGTGCCAGCAGCGGTGAACACGAGCAGTACTTC. It specifies CASSGEHEQYF.

The V and J genes are TRBV6-1 and TRBJ1-2; no reliable D call. This CDR3 spans 15 amino acids. Germline CDR1 reads MNHNS; CDR2 reads SASEGT. Trimming removed 0 bases from V and 4 bases from J, with 12 bases in between. CDR3 in DNA: TGTGCCAGCAGTGAAGCAGGGAGTCTATCCTATGGCTACACCTTC. Translation gives CASSEAGSLSYGYTF.

The V and J genes are TRBV18 and TRBJ2-7, with D perhaps matching TRBD1 (5 bases). This CDR3 contains 13 residues. V lost 3 bases and J 5 bases, leaving 11 bases between the germline ends. In germline, CDR1 is KGHSH, CDR2 LQKENI. In DNA form, the CDR3 reads TGTGCCAGCTCACCCAGGGCCCTTCACGAGCAGTACTTC. The encoded protein is CASSPRALHEQYF.

This clone occurred many times. The rearrangement uses TRBV6-1 and TRBJ2-1; 11 positions match TRBD2. From germline, CDR1 is MNHNS and CDR2 SASEGT. There are 16 residues in the CDR3. V was clipped by 5 bases and J by 9 bases; unmatched bases: 12. In nucleotides, the CDR3 is TGTGCCAGCAGTATGTCGCTAGCGGGAGGTCAAGGTGAGCAGTTCTTC. This gives the protein CASSMSLAGGQGEQFF.

In the case of this clone: With a much larger clone just one base away, this may be a read error. This chain joins TRBV15 and TRBJ2-1, with D perhaps given as TRBD1 or TRBD2 (6 bases each). CDR3 size: 19 residues. V gave up 7 bases and J gave up 9 bases, with 34 bases separating them. In germline, CDR1 is LNHNV, CDR2 YYDKDF (reference sequence). CDR3: CATNHRGSRGTPPPPEQFF. Written as DNA, the CDR3 is TGTGCCACCAACCATAGGGGGAGTCGGGGGACACCTCCCCCCCCTGAGCAGTTCTTC.

Many counts were recorded for this clone. This rearrangement joins TRBV12-3 or TRBV12-4 to TRBJ2-7, with 8 bases fitting TRBD1. The CDR3 consists of 15 residues. The J segment lost 2 bases and the V segment lost 6 bases, leaving 9 bases of the junction unmatched. The DNA for the CDR3 is TGTGCCAGCAGGCCGAGTGGACAGGGAACCTACGAGCAGTACTTC. Protein sequence: CASRPSGQGTYEQYF.

On this clone: Germline and junction disagree at one end, which may indicate a read error. The CDR3 is CASSLDTAIVSTDTQYF. For the CDR3, the DNA is TGTGCTAGCAGCTTGGACACGGCTATCGTTAGCACAGATACGCAGTATTTT. This sequence joins TRBV7-8 and TRBJ2-3, with D perhaps TRBD1 (5 bases). CDR1 is SGHVS and CDR2 is FQNEAQ in the germline V gene. The CDR3 loop spans 17 amino acids.

The sample holds many counts of this clone. The V call is TRBV29-1, the J call TRBJ1-2, with D possibly being TRBD1 (6 bases). Germline V CDR1 and CDR2: SQVTM, ANQGSEA. The V end was cut by 6 bases, the J end by 6 bases, with 11 bases between. This CDR3 is built from 11 residues. In DNA form, the CDR3 reads TGCAGCGTAGCAGGGGTGCATGGCTACACCTTC. Protein sequence: CSVAGVHGYTF.